The clone carrying this T cell receptor (beta chain) was recorded only once. The entry originates in a study of T cells in tuberculosis. Study as a whole: PBMC were archived before or within 7 days of starting treatment.

TCRdb keeps only in-frame clones here, not all; method: immunoSEQ multiplex PCR. The data show around 23,000 clones, with over 75% seen just once and around 14% held by the top ten. Regarding time point: new active TB diagnosis, blood taken before or within 7 days of starting treatment. CDR1 LNHDA and CDR2 SQIVND come from the germline V gene (reference sequence). This CDR3 is built from 13 residues. V lost 2 bases and J lost 5, with 9 bases in between. This receptor was obtained from an adult with tuberculosis. The source material was PBMCs, sampled at tuberculosis diagnosis. The rearrangement joins TRBV19 to TRBJ1-1; TRBD1 might be the D (6 bases). Here the CDR3 DNA reads TGTGCCAGTAGTATAACAGGGCAGACTGAAGCTTTCTTT. Its translation: CASSITGQTEAFF.